These 32 T cell receptor beta chains share one sample of origin, sequenced in a study of T cell responses to AZD1222 COVID-19 vaccine. This table comes from immunoSEQ multiplex PCR, and its TCRdb copy is limited to in-frame clones, with some not included. The sample holds 150,000 or so clones, 80% to 95% seen once. Source: peripheral blood, taken 28 days after the second AZD1222 dose. All receptors derive from an adult who received the AZD1222 COVID-19 vaccine.

This clone was found once. The J gene is TRBJ2-7, the V gene TRBV6-1, with unresolved D. This CDR3 is 13 amino acids long. V was pared by 2 bases and J by 5 bases, with 10 bases between. Per the germline V gene, CDR1 is MNHNS and CDR2 is SASEGT. DNA for the CDR3: TGTGCCAGCAGTGAACGCCCTCTGGACGAGCAGTACTTC. This gives the protein CASSERPLDEQYF.

The V and J genes are TRBV2 and TRBJ1-4; D possibly corresponds to TRBD1 (5 bases). CDR3 size: 13 residues. The V end lost 5 bases, the J end lost 8 bases, and 12 bases lay between the germline ends. Germline CDR1 reads SNHLY; CDR2 reads FYNNEI. In DNA, the CDR3 is TGTGCCAGCAGTAACCAGGGTCGCGAAAAACTGTTTTTT. Its translation: CASSNQGREKLFF.

This chain uses TRBV28 with TRBJ1-5; no definite D call. The CDR3 has 14 residues. The germline V and J ends were trimmed by 6 bases and 3 bases, with 12 bases remaining between them. The V gene's germline CDR1 is MDHEN and CDR2 SYDVKM. The CDR3 loop reads CASRRYGPNQPQHF. DNA of the CDR3: TGTGCCAGCAGAAGGTACGGGCCCAATCAGCCCCAGCATTTT.

CDR3 loop: CASTTSGSPEQFF. The DNA for the CDR3 is TGTGCCAGCACGACTAGCGGGAGCCCTGAGCAGTTCTTC. The chain recombines TRBV6-5 with TRBJ2-1; 12 bases are a match to TRBD2. CDR1 is MNHEY and CDR2 is SVGAGI in the germline V gene. The CDR3 loop spans 13 amino acids. Trimming at V came to 7 bases and at J to 9 bases, leaving 4 bases not matched to a gene.

The chain links TRBV10-3 to TRBJ2-3; 7 positions match TRBD2. CDR3 length: 14 residues. The germline V gene has CDR1 ENHRY and CDR2 SYGVKD. The V segment lost 6 bases and the J segment 6 bases; nucleotides outside the gene matches: 9. The CDR3 protein is CAISSLAVRDTQYF. The CDR3 nucleotides are TGTGCCATCAGCTCCCTAGCGGTGAGGGATACGCAGTATTTT.

The V call is TRBV28, the J call TRBJ2-6, with 11 bases identical to TRBD2. CDR1 MDHEN and CDR2 SYDVKM come from the germline V gene. V gave up 1 base and J gave up 0 bases; unmatched junction bases: 8. There are 20 residues in the CDR3. The CDR3 protein is CASSLYAGGTSGSGANVLTF. In DNA, the CDR3 is TGTGCCAGCAGTTTATATGCGGGCGGGACTAGCGGCTCTGGGGCCAACGTCCTGACTTTC.

The chain is built from TRBV6-4 and TRBJ2-1; 12 bases map to TRBD2. After removal of 0 bases from V and 7 bases from J, the junction contained 1 base not matched to a gene. Germline CDR1 and CDR2: MRHNA and SNTAGT. The CDR3 covers 15 residues. This CDR3 reads CASSDSLAGGNEQFF. The CDR3 DNA reads TGTGCCAGCAGTGACTCGCTAGCGGGAGGGAATGAGCAGTTCTTC.

V is TRBV6-5 and J is TRBJ2-5; D is perhaps TRBD1 (6 bases). CDR3 length: 15 residues. Germline loops: CDR1 MNHEY, CDR2 SVGAGI. Between the trimmed V and J ends, which lost 0 bases and 1 base, there was a span of 9 bases. In DNA, the CDR3 is TGTGCCAGCAGTTACTCCGGACAGTCCCAAGAGACCCAGTACTTC. Translating gives CASSYSGQSQETQYF.

This clone has only one observation. This rearrangement joins TRBV3-1 (or the pseudogene TRBV3-2) to TRBJ2-3; D is ambiguous. Trimming left V 0 bases short and J 2 bases short, with 9 bases between. CDR3 length: 15 amino acids. CDR1 LGHDT and CDR2 YNNKEL come from the germline V gene (reference sequence). CDR3 region: CASSQENGFTDTQYF. The CDR3 nucleotides read TGTGCCAGCAGCCAAGAAAATGGTTTCACAGATACGCAGTATTTT.

The V call is TRBV7-9, the J call TRBJ1-3; no definite D call. Trimming left V 3 bases short and J 2 bases short, with 5 bases between. Germline V gene lookup returns CDR1 SEHNR and CDR2 FQNEAQ (reference sequence). The CDR3 consists of 13 residues. CDR3 bases: TGTGCCAGCAGCTTCCGGACTGGAAACACCATATATTTT. Protein sequence: CASSFRTGNTIYF.

The chain uses TRBV5-4 and TRBJ2-1; D is uncertain. The germline V gene has CDR1 SGHNT and CDR2 YYREEE (reference sequence). V was cut by 1 base and J by 0 bases, with 17 bases left in between. The CDR3 loop spans 18 amino acids. CDR3: CASSLTVLAGSSYNEQFF. The CDR3 DNA reads TGTGCCAGCAGCTTGACGGTGCTTGCCGGAAGCTCCTACAATGAGCAGTTCTTC.

This clone showed up just once. This rearrangement joins TRBV6-5 to TRBJ1-4; D gene ambiguous. This CDR3 has 14 amino acids. Trimming took off 6 bases at V and 3 bases at J, with 11 bases between the two ends. CDR1 MNHEY and CDR2 SVGAGI come from the germline V gene. CDR3 protein: CASRRGIANEKLFF. DNA of the CDR3: TGTGCCAGCAGGAGAGGGATAGCTAATGAAAAACTGTTTTTT.

V usage is TRBV5-6 and J usage is TRBJ1-2; no clear D. The germline CDR1 and CDR2 sequences are SGHDT and YYEEEE. The CDR3 extends over 15 amino acids. V was clipped by 2 bases and J by 1 base, with 12 bases between them. The CDR3: CASSFKQDLNYGYTF. CDR3 coding DNA: TGTGCCAGCAGCTTCAAACAAGACCTTAACTATGGCTACACCTTC.

The CDR3 region is CASSLTDSQPQHF. As DNA, the CDR3 is TGTGCCAGCAGCTTAACGGACAGCCAGCCCCAGCATTTT. The chain is built from TRBV11-2 and TRBJ1-5, with D perhaps TRBD1 (6 bases). The germline V and J ends were trimmed by 2 bases and 7 bases, with 9 bases remaining between them. The CDR3 totals 13 residues. From germline, CDR1 is SGHAT and CDR2 FQNNGV.

The genes are TRBV6-4 and TRBJ2-3; 10 bases fit TRBD2. Germline V gene lookup returns CDR1 MRHNA and CDR2 SNTAGT. J gave up 2 bases and V 2 bases, and 4 bases lay outside the gene matches. This CDR3 region has 16 residues. Here the CDR3 reads CASSDQAGGPTDTQYF. The DNA for the CDR3 is TGTGCCAGCAGTGACCAAGCGGGAGGGCCCACAGATACGCAGTATTTT.

The chain is built from TRBV7-2 and TRBJ1-5, with no clear D. The CDR3 has 12 amino acids. Deletions cut 4 bases from V and 11 bases from J, with 12 bases between. Germline loops: CDR1 SGHTA, CDR2 FQGNSA. The CDR3 coding sequence is TGTGCCAGCAGCTCCCCCTCGGTGGCCCAGCATTTT. It codes for CASSSPSVAQHF.

The chain uses TRBV4-1 and TRBJ1-5; no clear D. The germline gives CDR1 MGHRA, CDR2 YSYEKL. Trimming left V 2 bases short and J 0 bases short, with 11 bases between. This CDR3 contains 16 residues. CDR3 protein: CASSQTRGVSNQPQHF. In DNA, the CDR3 is TGCGCCAGCAGCCAAACTCGTGGGGTTAGCAATCAGCCCCAGCATTTT.

This clone occurred once. The rearrangement links TRBV24-1 to TRBJ2-3; 10 positions agree with TRBD2. Germline values: CDR1 KGHDR, CDR2 SFDVKD. J lost 3 bases, V lost 4 bases, and 9 bases had no gene match. CDR3 length equals 17 residues. CDR3: CATSDLLAGDLTDTQYF. Written as DNA, the CDR3 is TGTGCCACCAGTGACCTTCTAGCGGGAGACCTTACAGATACGCAGTATTTT.

In regard to this clone: Additional DNA sequences in this sample encode the identical CDR3. The chain joins TRBV5-1 to TRBJ1-2, with no clear D. Trimming took off 0 bases at V and 0 bases at J, with 6 bases between the two ends. This CDR3 region has 14 residues. The germline V gene has CDR1 SGHRS and CDR2 YFSETQ. The CDR3 here is CASSLGTANYGYTF. The CDR3 region has the DNA TGCGCCAGCAGCTTGGGGACGGCTAACTATGGCTACACCTTC.

The V call is TRBV6-5, the J call TRBJ2-1, with D possibly being TRBD2 (5 bases). Germline CDR1 is MNHEY and CDR2 is SVGAGI. This CDR3 region has 15 residues. V gave up 6 bases and J gave up 6 bases, with 18 bases separating them. CDR3 amino acids: CASSHDPGWGNEQFF. DNA of the CDR3: TGTGCCAGCAGCCATGATCCGGGATGGGGCAATGAGCAGTTCTTC.

The J gene is TRBJ1-5, the V gene TRBV2; D remains ambiguous. Germline lookup yields CDR1 SNHLY and CDR2 FYNNEI. Trimming stripped 2 bases from V and 6 bases from J, with 11 bases between. CDR3 length equals 14 residues. CDR3: CASSEFPSGQPQHF. Here the CDR3 DNA reads TGTGCCAGCAGTGAATTCCCGTCAGGTCAGCCCCAGCATTTT.

The CDR3 reads CASRSSGHGILYEQYF. The CDR3 DNA is TGTGCAAGTCGCTCCTCGGGACACGGGATTTTGTACGAGCAGTACTTC. The chain links TRBV12-2 to TRBJ2-7; the tabulated D call, TRBD1, remains unverified against the DNA. TRBV12-2 is reported as a pseudogene. The CDR3 is 16 residues long.

This rearrangement joins TRBV4-1 to TRBJ2-2; D is ambiguous. V was shortened by 2 bases and J by 0 bases, with 1 base between the two germline ends. There are 13 residues in the CDR3. Germline-derived CDR1 and CDR2 are MGHRA and YSYEKL. As DNA, the CDR3 is TGCGCCAGCAGCCAATCGAACACCGGGGAGCTGTTTTTT. It translates to CASSQSNTGELFF.

This clone was seen a handful of times. The gene calls are TRBV5-1 and TRBJ1-2; a weak D match, TRBD1 (5 bases). Germline CDR1 SGHRS, CDR2 YFSETQ. The CDR3 consists of 16 residues. V was shortened by 0 bases and J by 6 bases, with 18 bases between the two germline ends. The CDR3 here is CASSLDWVREVDGYTF. Here the CDR3 DNA reads TGCGCCAGCAGCTTGGATTGGGTCAGGGAGGTTGATGGCTACACCTTC. The whole variable domain, filled in from reference TRBV5-1 and TRBJ1-2, reads KAGVTQTPRYLIKTRGQQVTLSCSPISGHRSVSWYQQTPGQGLQFLFEYFSETQRNKGNFPGRFSGRQFSNSRSEMNVSTLELGDSALYLCASSLDWVREVDGYTFGSGTRLTVV.

This clone has only a few counts. The V gene is TRBV28, the J gene TRBJ1-2, with D uncertain. The CDR3 is 14 residues long. The germline CDR1 and CDR2 sequences are MDHEN and SYDVKM. Trimming shortened V by 3 bases and J by 8 bases, and 16 bases separated the two germline ends. The CDR3 DNA follows: TGTGCCAGCAGTTTGGGCCGCGCCCTAGGGGGCTACACCTTC. It encodes CASSLGRALGGYTF.

This clone was picked up one time. The rearrangement links TRBV9 to TRBJ1-6; the D gene is possibly TRBD1 (5 bases). Germline CDR1 SGDLS, CDR2 YYNGEE. Trimming removed 0 bases from V and 10 bases from J, with 14 bases in between. The length of the CDR3 is 15 residues. CDR3 bases: TGTGCCAGCAGCGTAGATCAGGGAGGGCGATCACCCCTCCACTTT. This sequence encodes CASSVDQGGRSPLHF.

This clone was detected a few times. The chain joins TRBV19 to TRBJ2-7; D perhaps matches TRBD1 (6 bases). Germline-derived CDR1 and CDR2 are LNHDA and SQIVND (reference sequence). Deletions cut 2 bases from V and 2 bases from J, with 16 bases between. CDR3 length equals 16 residues. In DNA form, the CDR3 reads TGTGCCAGTAGTATACTTGGGGCGACAGGAACCTACGAGCAGTACTTC. Its protein is CASSILGATGTYEQYF.

The chain has TRBV7-2 and TRBJ1-6; unclear D gene. The CDR3 extends over 13 amino acids. Germline assignment: CDR1 SGHTA and CDR2 FQGNSA. V was pared by 1 base and J by 11 bases, with 9 bases between. This chain's CDR3 is CASSLDPPTPLHF. DNA for the CDR3: TGTGCCAGCAGCTTAGACCCCCCAACACCCCTCCACTTT.

This chain's CDR3 is CASSLRAGGVSSYNSPLHF. CDR3 DNA sequence: TGCGCCAGCAGCTTGAGAGCAGGGGGTGTTAGCTCCTATAATTCACCCCTCCACTTT. The V and J genes are TRBV5-1 and TRBJ1-6; 7 nucleotides agree with TRBD1. The CDR3 covers 19 residues. Germline loops: CDR1 SGHRS, CDR2 YFSETQ. Trimming at V came to 1 base and at J to 0 bases, leaving 10 bases not matched to a gene.

The chain employs TRBV9 and TRBJ1-6; D gene uncertain. The CDR3 runs to 16 residues. V dropped 5 bases and J dropped 14 bases, with 26 bases sitting between them. Germline assignment: CDR1 SGDLS and CDR2 YYNGEE. The CDR3 region has the DNA TGTGCCAGCAGTGAGGGAGACGCCCGATCAATTCATTCCCTCCACTTT. It encodes CASSEGDARSIHSLHF.

This clone showed up just once. The chain combines TRBV11-2 with TRBJ2-7; D perhaps matches TRBD2 (6 bases). Per germline, CDR1 SGHAT and CDR2 FQNNGV. The CDR3 runs 16 residues. With 1 base removed from V and 0 bases from J, the gap between germline ends came to 13 bases. The CDR3 DNA is TGTGCCAGCAGCTTAGGAGGTTGGAGGGGCTCCTACGAGCAGTACTTC. Residues: CASSLGGWRGSYEQYF.

This clone was picked up one time. The chain joins TRBV28 to TRBJ1-3, with D uncertain. Between the trimmed V and J ends, which lost 10 bases and 3 bases, there was a span of 16 bases. CDR3 length: 14 amino acids. CDR1 and CDR2 from the germline V gene are MDHEN and SYDVKM. DNA of the CDR3: TGTGCCACCGCGACGGACGCCGTTGGAAACACCATATATTTT. It encodes CATATDAVGNTIYF.